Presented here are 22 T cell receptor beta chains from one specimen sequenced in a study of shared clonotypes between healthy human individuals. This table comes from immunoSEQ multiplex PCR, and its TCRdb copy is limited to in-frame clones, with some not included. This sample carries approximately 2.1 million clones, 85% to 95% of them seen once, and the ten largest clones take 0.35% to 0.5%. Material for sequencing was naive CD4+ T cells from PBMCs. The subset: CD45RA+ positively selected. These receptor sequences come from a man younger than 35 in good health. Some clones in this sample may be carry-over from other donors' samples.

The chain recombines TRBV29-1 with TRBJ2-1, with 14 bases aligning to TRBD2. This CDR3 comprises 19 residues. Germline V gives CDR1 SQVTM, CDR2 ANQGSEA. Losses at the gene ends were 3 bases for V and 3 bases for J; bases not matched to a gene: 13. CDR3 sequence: CSVEGSGLAGALSYNEQFF. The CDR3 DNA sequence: TGCAGCGTTGAGGGTTCGGGACTAGCGGGAGCATTGAGCTACAATGAGCAGTTCTTC.

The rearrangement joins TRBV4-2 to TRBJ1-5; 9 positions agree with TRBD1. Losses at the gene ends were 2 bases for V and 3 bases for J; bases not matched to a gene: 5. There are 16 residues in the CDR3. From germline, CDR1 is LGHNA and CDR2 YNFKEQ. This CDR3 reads CASSQMTGGNNQPQHF. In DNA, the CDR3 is TGTGCCAGCAGCCAAATGACAGGGGGGAACAATCAGCCCCAGCATTTT.

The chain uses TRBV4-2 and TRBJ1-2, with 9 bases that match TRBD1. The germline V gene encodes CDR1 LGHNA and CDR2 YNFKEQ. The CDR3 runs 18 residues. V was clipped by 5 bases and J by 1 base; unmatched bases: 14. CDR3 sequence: CASSRSPGTGRGNYGYTF. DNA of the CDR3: TGTGCCAGCAGCAGAAGTCCCGGGACAGGGCGAGGTAACTATGGCTACACCTTC.

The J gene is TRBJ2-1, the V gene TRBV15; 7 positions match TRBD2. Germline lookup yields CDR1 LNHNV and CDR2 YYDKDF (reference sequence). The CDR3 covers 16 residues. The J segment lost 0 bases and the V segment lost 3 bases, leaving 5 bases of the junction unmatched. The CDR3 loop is CATSRGRAVSYNEQFF. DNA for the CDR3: TGTGCCACCAGCAGGGGGAGGGCCGTCTCCTACAATGAGCAGTTCTTC. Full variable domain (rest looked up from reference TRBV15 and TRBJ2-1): DAMVIQNPRYQVTQFGKPVTLSCSQTLNHNVMYWYQQKSSQAPKLLFHYYDKDFNNEADTPDNFQSRRPNTSFCFLDIRSPGLGDTAMYLCATSRGRAVSYNEQFFGPGTRLTVL.

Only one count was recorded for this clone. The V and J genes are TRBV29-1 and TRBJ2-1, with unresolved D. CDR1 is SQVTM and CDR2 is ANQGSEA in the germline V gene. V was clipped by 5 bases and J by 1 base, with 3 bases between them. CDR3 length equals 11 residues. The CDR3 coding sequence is TGCAGCGTTCTGTCCTACAATGAGCAGTTCTTC. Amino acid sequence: CSVLSYNEQFF.

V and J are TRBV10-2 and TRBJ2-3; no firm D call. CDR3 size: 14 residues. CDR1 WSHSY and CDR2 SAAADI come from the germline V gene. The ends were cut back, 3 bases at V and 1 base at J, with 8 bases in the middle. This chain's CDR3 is CASSDRMGTDTQYF. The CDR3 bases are TGCGCCAGCAGTGACCGTATGGGCACAGATACGCAGTATTTT.

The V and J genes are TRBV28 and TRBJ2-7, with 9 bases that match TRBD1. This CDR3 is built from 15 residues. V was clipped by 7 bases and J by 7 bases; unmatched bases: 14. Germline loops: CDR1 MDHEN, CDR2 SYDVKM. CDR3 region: CASTTPGQGTTEQYF. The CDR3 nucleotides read TGTGCCAGCACCACCCCGGGACAGGGAACCACAGAGCAGTACTTC.

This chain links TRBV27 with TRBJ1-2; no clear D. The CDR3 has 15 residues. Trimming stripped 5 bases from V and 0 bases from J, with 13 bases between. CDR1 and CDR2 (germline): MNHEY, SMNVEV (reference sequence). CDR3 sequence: CASSPSGLANYGYTF. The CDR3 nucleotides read TGTGCCAGCAGTCCCTCCGGTCTAGCTAACTATGGCTACACCTTC.

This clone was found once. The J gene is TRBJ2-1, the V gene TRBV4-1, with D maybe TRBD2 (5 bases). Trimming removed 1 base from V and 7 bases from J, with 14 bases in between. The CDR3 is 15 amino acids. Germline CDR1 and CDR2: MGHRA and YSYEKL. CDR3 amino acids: CASSQVRETFNEQFF. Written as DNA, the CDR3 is TGCGCCAGCAGCCAAGTAAGGGAGACTTTTAATGAGCAGTTCTTC.

The chain's CDR3 is CASSVQGTYEQYF. CDR3 nucleotides: TGTGCCAGCAGTGTTCAGGGGACCTACGAGCAGTACTTC. The rearrangement links TRBV2 to TRBJ2-7; a possible D gene is TRBD1 (6 bases). V shed 4 bases and J shed 2 bases, with 9 bases lying between them. CDR3 length equals 13 residues. Germline assignment: CDR1 SNHLY and CDR2 FYNNEI.

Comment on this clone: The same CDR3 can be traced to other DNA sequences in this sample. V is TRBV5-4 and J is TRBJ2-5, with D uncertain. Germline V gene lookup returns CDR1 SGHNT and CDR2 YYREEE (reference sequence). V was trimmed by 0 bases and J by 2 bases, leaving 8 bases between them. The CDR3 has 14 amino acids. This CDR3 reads CASSLGTLQETQYF. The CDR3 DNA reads TGTGCCAGCAGCTTGGGAACTTTACAAGAGACCCAGTACTTC.

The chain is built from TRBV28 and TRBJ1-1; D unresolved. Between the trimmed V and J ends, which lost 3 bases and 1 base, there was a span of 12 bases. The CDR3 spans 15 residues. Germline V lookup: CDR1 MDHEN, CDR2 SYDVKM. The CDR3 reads CASSLYGGSNTEAFF. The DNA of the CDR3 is TGTGCCAGCAGTTTGTACGGAGGATCGAACACTGAAGCTTTCTTT.

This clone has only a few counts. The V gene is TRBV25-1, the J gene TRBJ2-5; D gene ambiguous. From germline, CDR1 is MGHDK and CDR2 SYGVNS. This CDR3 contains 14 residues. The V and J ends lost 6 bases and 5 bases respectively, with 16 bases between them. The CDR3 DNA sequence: TGTGCCAGCAGCTTAACTGCTCTTGGGGAGACCCAGTACTTC. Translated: CASSLTALGETQYF.

The CDR3 region has the DNA TGTGCCAGCCTGACACAGGGGGCCCGTCCTTACAATGAGCAGTTCTTC. This translates into CASLTQGARPYNEQFF. The V gene is TRBV28, the J gene TRBJ2-1, with 9 positions matching TRBD1. Germline trimming cut 8 bases from V and 4 bases from J; bases unmatched to any gene: 12. This CDR3 region has 16 residues. Germline assignment: CDR1 MDHEN and CDR2 SYDVKM.

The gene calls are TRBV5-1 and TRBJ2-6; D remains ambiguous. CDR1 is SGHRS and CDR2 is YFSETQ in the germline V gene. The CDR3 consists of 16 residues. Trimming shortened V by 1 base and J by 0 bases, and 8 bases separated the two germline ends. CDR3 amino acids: CASSLNLNSGANVLTF. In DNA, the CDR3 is TGCGCCAGCAGCTTGAACCTAAACTCTGGGGCCAACGTCCTGACTTTC.

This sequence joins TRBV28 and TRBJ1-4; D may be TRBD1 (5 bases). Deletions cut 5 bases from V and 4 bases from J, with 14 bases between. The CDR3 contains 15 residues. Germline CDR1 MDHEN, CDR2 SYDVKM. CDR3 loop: CASSRTNRDNEKLFF. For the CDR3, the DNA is TGTGCCAGCAGTCGGACAAACCGAGATAATGAAAAACTGTTTTTT.

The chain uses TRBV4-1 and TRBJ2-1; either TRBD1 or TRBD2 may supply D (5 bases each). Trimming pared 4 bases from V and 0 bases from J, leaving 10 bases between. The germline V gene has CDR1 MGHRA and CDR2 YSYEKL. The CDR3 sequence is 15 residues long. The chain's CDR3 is CASSPGASSYNEQFF. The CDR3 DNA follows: TGCGCCAGCAGCCCCGGGGCGAGCTCCTACAATGAGCAGTTCTTC.

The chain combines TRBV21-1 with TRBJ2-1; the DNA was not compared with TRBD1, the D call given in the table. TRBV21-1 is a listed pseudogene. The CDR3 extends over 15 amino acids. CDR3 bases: TGTGCCAGCAGCGGAGGGACAGGGCCCAACAATGAGCAGTTCTTC. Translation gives CASSGGTGPNNEQFF.

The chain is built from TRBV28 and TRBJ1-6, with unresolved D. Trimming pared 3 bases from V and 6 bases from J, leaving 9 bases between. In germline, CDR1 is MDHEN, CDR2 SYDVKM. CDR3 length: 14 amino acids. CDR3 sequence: CASSLSSFNSPLHF. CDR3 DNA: TGTGCCAGCAGTTTGTCCAGTTTTAATTCACCCCTCCACTTT.

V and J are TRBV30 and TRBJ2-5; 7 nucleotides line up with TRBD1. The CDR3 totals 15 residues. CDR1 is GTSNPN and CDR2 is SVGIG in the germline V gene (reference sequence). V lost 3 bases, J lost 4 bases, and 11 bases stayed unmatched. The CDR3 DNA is TGTGCCTGGAGCCGGGGAAGGGGGCGCAGAGAGACCCAGTACTTC. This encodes CAWSRGRGRRETQYF.

CDR3 in amino acids: CASSPQGGGVANTEAFF. The DNA for the CDR3 is TGTGCCAGCAGCCCCCAGGGCGGGGGGGTAGCGAACACTGAAGCTTTCTTT. The chain carries TRBV5-4 and TRBJ1-1; weak D call: TRBD1 (5 bases). CDR1 and CDR2 (germline): SGHNT, YYREEE (reference sequence). V lost 4 bases and J 1 base, leaving 20 bases between the germline ends. This CDR3 region has 17 residues.

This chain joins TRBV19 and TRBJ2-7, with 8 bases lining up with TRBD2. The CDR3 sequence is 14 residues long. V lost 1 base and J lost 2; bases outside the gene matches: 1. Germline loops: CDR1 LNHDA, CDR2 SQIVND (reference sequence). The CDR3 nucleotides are TGTGCCAGTAGTATAGTCGGGAGGGCCTACGAGCAGTACTTC. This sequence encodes CASSIVGRAYEQYF.